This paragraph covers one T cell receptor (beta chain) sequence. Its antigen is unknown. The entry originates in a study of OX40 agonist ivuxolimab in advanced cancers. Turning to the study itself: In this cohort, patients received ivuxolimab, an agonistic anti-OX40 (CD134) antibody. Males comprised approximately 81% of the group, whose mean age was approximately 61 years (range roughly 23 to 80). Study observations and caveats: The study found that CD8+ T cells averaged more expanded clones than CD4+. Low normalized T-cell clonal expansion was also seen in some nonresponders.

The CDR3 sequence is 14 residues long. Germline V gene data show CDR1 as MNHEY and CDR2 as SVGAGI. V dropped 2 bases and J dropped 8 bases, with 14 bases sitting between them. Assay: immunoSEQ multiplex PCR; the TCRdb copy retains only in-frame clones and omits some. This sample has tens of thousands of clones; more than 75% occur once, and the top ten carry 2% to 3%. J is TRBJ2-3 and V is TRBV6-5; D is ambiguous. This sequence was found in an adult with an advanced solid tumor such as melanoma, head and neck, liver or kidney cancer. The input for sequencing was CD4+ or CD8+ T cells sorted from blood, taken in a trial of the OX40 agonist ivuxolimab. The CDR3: CASSYADLLSTQYF. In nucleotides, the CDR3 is TGTGCCAGCAGTTACGCGGACCTCTTATCTACGCAGTATTTT.